A single sample gave rise to the 5 T cell receptor beta chains below, sequenced in a study of cytomegalovirus exposure and HLA in healthy donors. The PCR had 60 Vbeta and 13 Jbeta primers. Only in-frame clones appear in the TCRdb table, and some are missing; sequencing was by immunoSEQ multiplex PCR. The repertoire holds about 130,000 clones, with 76% as singletons. Sequenced material: PBMCs. Receptors originate from a female donor in good health and CMV-seropositive.

The chain joins TRBV7-9 to TRBJ1-4; D gene unclear. CDR1 is SEHNR and CDR2 is FQNEAQ in the germline V gene (reference sequence). V lost 2 bases and J 6 bases, leaving 7 bases between the germline ends. This CDR3 is 13 amino acids long. CDR3 in DNA: TGTGCCAGCAGCTTATGGTCGGATGAAAAACTGTTTTTT. Its protein product is CASSLWSDEKLFF. Filled out from reference TRBV7-9 and TRBJ1-4, the complete variable domain reads DTGVSQNPRHKITKRGQNVTFRCDPISEHNRLYWYRQTLGQGPEFLTYFQNEAQLEKSRLLSDRFSAERPKGSFSTLEIQRTEQGDSAMYLCASSLWSDEKLFFGSGTQLSVL.

The CDR3 nucleotides read TGTGCCAGCAGCCAAGATACCCCCTACGGGACAGACTATGAAAAACTGTTTTTT. This encodes CASSQDTPYGTDYEKLFF. The chain carries TRBV4-2 and TRBJ1-4; 7 nucleotides agree with TRBD1. This CDR3 region has 18 residues. CDR1 and CDR2 (germline): LGHNA, YNFKEQ. V lost 0 bases and J lost 6; bases outside the gene matches: 13.

J is TRBJ1-5 and V is TRBV2; 7 nucleotides agree with TRBD1. Trimming took 5 bases from V and 3 from J; bases not matched to a gene: 7. The CDR3 length is 15 residues. From germline, CDR1 is SNHLY and CDR2 FYNNEI. This chain's CDR3 is CASSREGQLNQPQHF. In nucleotides, the CDR3 is TGTGCCAGCAGTCGGGAGGGACAGCTCAATCAGCCCCAGCATTTT.

This chain uses TRBV10-1 with TRBJ2-3; D gene ambiguous. The CDR3 covers 14 residues. Germline V gives CDR1 WNHNN, CDR2 SYGVQD (reference sequence). Trimming left V 2 bases short and J 4 bases short, with 10 bases between. CDR3 bases: TGCGCCAGCAGTGAGGTGGGCGCTTCAGATACGCAGTATTTT. Translation: CASSEVGASDTQYF.

This clone appeared once. The chain employs TRBV5-1 and TRBJ2-5; 11 bases match TRBD2. Unmatched junction bases numbered 4, after V lost 4 bases and J lost 2 bases. The CDR3 contains 15 residues. CDR1 is SGHRS and CDR2 is YFSETQ in the germline V gene. CDR3 nucleotides: TGCGCCAGCAGCAAGGGACTAGCGGAACAAGAGACCCAGTACTTC. It is translated as CASSKGLAEQETQYF.